Here is one T cell receptor beta chain with its context. Its antigen is not known. This sample stems from a study of T-cell memory formation after mild COVID-19. Turning to the study itself: Across donors, TCR clusters were largely donor specific.

Each CDR3 protein is one row after TCRdb ran MiXCR on the 5' RACE reads. Here the sample spans 140,000 to 150,000 distinct CDR3 sequences, approximately 5.7% being singletons. Study results and limitations: Clones from the second wave (peaking day 37) had unconfirmed SARS-CoV-2 specificity.

J gave up 1 base and V 6 bases, and 16 bases lay outside the gene matches. This CDR3 has 18 amino acids. This clonotype originated in an adult woman who had mild COVID-19 (a few samples of this study predate the infection). Cell type and time point are not known. The genes are TRBV12-3 or TRBV12-4 and TRBJ1-1; 8 bases are a match to TRBD1. The sequencing input was PBMCs or a T cell subset sorted from them (not recorded which). Here the CDR3 DNA reads TGTGCCAGCAGCGTCGGACAGGGAGGAAGATTGCAGAACACTGAAGCTTTCTTT. Amino acid sequence: CASSVGQGGRLQNTEAFF.